The 14 T cell receptor beta chains listed next were all sequenced from one sample in a study of early T cells in non-severe SARS-CoV-2 infection. TCRdb re-called the 5' RACE reads through MiXCR, storing one row per CDR3 protein. Here the sample spans roughly 63,000 distinct CDR3 sequences, 10% to 15% being singletons. Sample: whole blood. The receptor source for this set is an adult who was a healthcare worker with PCR-confirmed SARS-CoV-2 infection or an uninfected control (not recorded which).

The chain employs TRBV9 and TRBJ2-3, with 10 bases matching TRBD2. CDR1 is SGDLS, CDR2 YYNGEE, per germline. This CDR3 contains 16 residues. With 4 bases clipped from V and 1 base from J, the junction kept 6 bases outside the gene matches. The CDR3 reads CASSPPGTSGTDTQYF. The CDR3 DNA sequence: TGTGCCAGCAGCCCACCCGGGACTAGCGGCACAGATACGCAGTATTTT.

The V call is TRBV29-1, the J call TRBJ2-3, with D unresolved. Germline lookup yields CDR1 SQVTM and CDR2 ANQGSEA. Trimming cost V 3 bases and J 0 bases, with 7 bases left between them. This CDR3 has 13 residues. The CDR3 DNA reads as TGCAGCGTTGACCAGCCTAGCACAGATACGCAGTATTTT. This gives the protein CSVDQPSTDTQYF.

There are a few counts of this clonotype. The J gene is TRBJ2-3, the V gene TRBV15; 9 bases match TRBD2. Germline loops: CDR1 LNHNV, CDR2 YYDKDF (reference sequence). The V and J ends lost 2 bases and 2 bases, in that order; junction bases with no gene match: 2. The CDR3 extends over 15 amino acids. DNA for the CDR3: TGTGCCACCAGCAGATTAGCGGGGGCCACAGATACGCAGTATTTT. Protein sequence: CATSRLAGATDTQYF.

In this sample, this clonotype turned up many times. The chain employs TRBV12-3 or TRBV12-4 and TRBJ2-3, with D possibly called TRBD1 or TRBD2 (5 bases each). Deletions cut 4 bases from V and 4 bases from J, with 12 bases between. The CDR3 extends over 14 amino acids. The CDR3 DNA follows: TGTGCCAGCAGTTCGGGACCGGCGGCAGATACGCAGTATTTT. It translates to CASSSGPAADTQYF.

This sequence joins TRBV7-9 and TRBJ1-5; tentatively, D is TRBD1 (6 bases). V shed 0 bases and J shed 0 bases, with 9 bases lying between them. Per the germline V gene, CDR1 is SEHNR and CDR2 is FQNEAQ (reference sequence). CDR3 length: 16 residues. Here the CDR3 reads CASSLAGANSNQPQHF. CDR3 bases: TGTGCCAGCAGCTTAGCGGGGGCTAATAGCAATCAGCCCCAGCATTTT. The whole variable domain, filled in from reference TRBV7-9 and TRBJ1-5, reads DTGVSQNPRHKITKRGQNVTFRCDPISEHNRLYWYRQTLGQGPEFLTYFQNEAQLEKSRLLSDRFSAERPKGSFSTLEIQRTEQGDSAMYLCASSLAGANSNQPQHFGDGTRLSIL.

The chain employs TRBV4-3 and TRBJ2-1, with D maybe TRBD2 (7 bases). Per germline, CDR1 LGHNA and CDR2 YSLEER. The CDR3 contains 15 residues. Trimming pared 2 bases from V and 2 bases from J, leaving 10 bases between. CDR3 in amino acids: CASSQRGATYNEQFF. The CDR3 DNA reads as TGCGCCAGCAGCCAACGGGGGGCAACCTACAATGAGCAGTTCTTC.

This clonotype was observed a few times. The chain employs TRBV10-1 and TRBJ1-1; the D is unclear. CDR1 and CDR2 (germline): WNHNN, SYGVQD (reference sequence). The germline V and J ends were trimmed by 3 bases and 6 bases, with 11 bases remaining between them. The CDR3 sequence is 13 residues long. The CDR3 DNA is TGCGCCAGCAGTGAAGACCCAGGCTCTGAAGCTTTCTTT. Protein: CASSEDPGSEAFF.

The chain combines TRBV12-3 or TRBV12-4 with TRBJ1-3; D gene unclear. V dropped 8 bases and J dropped 0 bases, with 11 bases sitting between them. This CDR3 spans 14 amino acids. The CDR3 protein is CASRYGSSGNTIYF. The CDR3 coding sequence is TGTGCCAGCCGTTACGGGAGCTCTGGAAACACCATATATTTT.

The V call is TRBV19, the J call TRBJ2-3; no reliable D call. This CDR3 has 15 amino acids. Trimming stripped 6 bases from V and 4 bases from J, with 17 bases between. The germline CDR1 and CDR2 sequences are LNHDA and SQIVND (reference sequence). The CDR3 nucleotides are TGTGCCAGTAGCGCTAACTCGCTGGGCTCAGATACGCAGTATTTT. Its protein product is CASSANSLGSDTQYF.

Ten or more counts support this clonotype. The chain carries TRBV19 and TRBJ1-4; D uncertain. The germline gives CDR1 LNHDA, CDR2 SQIVND (reference sequence). Trimming removed 5 bases from V and 8 bases from J, with 18 bases in between. The CDR3 runs to 15 residues. The CDR3 DNA follows: TGTGCCAGTAGTGACCCACGGTTTCGCGGGGAAAAACTGTTTTTT. Its protein product is CASSDPRFRGEKLFF.

The chain couples TRBV9 to TRBJ2-7; the D call may be TRBD1 or TRBD2 (5 bases each). Germline V gene lookup returns CDR1 SGDLS and CDR2 YYNGEE. V was cut by 4 bases and J by 3 bases, with 20 bases left in between. The CDR3 runs to 16 residues. The DNA for the CDR3 is TGTGCCAGCAGCTATGGGGGAGTATTCGGAGTCTACGAGCAGTACTTC. Encoded protein: CASSYGGVFGVYEQYF. The variable domain in full, completed from reference TRBV9 and TRBJ2-7, reads DSGVTQTPKHLITATGQRVTLRCSPRSGDLSVYWYQQSLDQGLQFLIQYYNGEERAKGNILERFSAQQFPDLHSELNLSSLELGDSALYFCASSYGGVFGVYEQYFGPGTRLTVT.

In this sample, this clonotype turned up many times. The chain couples TRBV11-2 to TRBJ1-2; D is perhaps TRBD1 (5 bases). This CDR3 region has 13 residues. V was clipped by 0 bases and J by 8 bases, with 10 bases between them. The germline V gene has CDR1 SGHAT and CDR2 FQNNGV. As DNA, the CDR3 is TGTGCCAGCAGCTTAGATCTAAGGGGCGGCTACACCTTC. Protein: CASSLDLRGGYTF.

Here the CDR3 reads CASSAGQFQETQYF. CDR3 bases: TGTGCCAGCAGCGCGGGACAATTCCAAGAGACCCAGTACTTC. This chain connects TRBV7-6 to TRBJ2-5, with D possibly called TRBD1 or TRBD2 (6 bases each). The germline CDR1 and CDR2 sequences are SGHVS and FNYEAQ. Trimming pared 5 bases from V and 1 base from J, leaving 11 bases between. CDR3 length equals 14 residues.

V is TRBV3-1 and J is TRBJ2-2; D is perhaps TRBD2 (6 bases). The CDR3 sequence is 15 residues long. Trimming took off 5 bases at V and 0 bases at J, with 10 bases between the two ends. Germline CDR1 LGHDT, CDR2 YNNKEL (reference sequence). CDR3 sequence reads: CASSKVAANTGELFF. In nucleotides, the CDR3 is TGTGCCAGCAGCAAAGTAGCGGCGAACACCGGGGAGCTGTTTTTT.